The source of this T cell receptor beta chain is a study of identical twins. Study-wide findings and caveats: The study reached conclusions through statistical analysis that was cross-sectional, not following the same donors. Researchers caution that invariant MAIT and iNKT cells could partly confound zero-insertion analyses.

Germline trimming cut 4 bases from V and 5 bases from J; bases unmatched to any gene: 19. This CDR3 is built from 18 residues. Germline-derived CDR1 and CDR2 are SGHRS and YFSETQ. For this clonotype: The antigen remains unidentified.

Addition of a universal primer site occurred through template switching, and cDNA carried unique molecular identifiers. One entry per CDR3 protein, called by TCRdb with MiXCR from the 5' RACE reads. This sample has 500,000 to 600,000 distinct CDR3 sequences; under 25% occur once, and the top ten carry approximately 0.95%. These data also formed part of another study, on T cells expressing NK-cell markers.

The TCR comes from a woman between 18 and 29 years old in good health. The chain couples TRBV5-1 to TRBJ2-7; 9 positions agree with TRBD2. Sequencing was performed on CD4+ T cells sorted from blood. This chain's CDR3 is CASSPQASGAPGSDEQYF. DNA of the CDR3: TGCGCCAGCAGCCCCCAGGCTAGCGGGGCACCCGGATCCGACGAGCAGTACTTC. Variable domain in full (rest from reference TRBV5-1 and TRBJ2-7): KAGVTQTPRYLIKTRGQQVTLSCSPISGHRSVSWYQQTPGQGLQFLFEYFSETQRNKGNFPGRFSGRQFSNSRSEMNVSTLELGDSALYLCASSPQASGAPGSDEQYFGPGTRLTVT.